The source of this T cell receptor (beta chain) is a study of T cell responses to AZD1222 COVID-19 vaccine. Details on this clone: Its specificity is unknown.

Between the trimmed V and J ends, which lost 5 bases and 6 bases, there was a span of 11 bases. The germline V gene encodes CDR1 GTSNPN and CDR2 SVGIG (reference sequence). The CDR3 covers 12 residues. Produced via immunoSEQ multiplex PCR; TCRdb's table is partial and in-frame only. The profile shows approximately 160,000 clones, approximately 94% of them singletons. Overall study findings and caveats: With two AZD1222 doses given, Spike-specific TCR breadth and depth both rose. Most donors were white British and more were female, and clonal diversity was possibly underestimated. Variant regions that are unmutated are reportedly the target of nearly half of spike-specific TCRs.

Second-dose recipients at about 4 or about 12 weeks were treated as one pooled group. This sequence joins TRBV30 and TRBJ2-1; weak D call: TRBD2 (5 bases). This TCR derives from an adult who received the AZD1222 COVID-19 vaccine. The sample consisted of peripheral blood, taken 28 days after the second AZD1222 dose. This chain's CDR3 is CAWSYRGNEQFF. DNA of the CDR3: TGTGCCTGGTCGTACCGGGGCAATGAGCAGTTCTTC.